A selection of T cell receptor beta chains follows, all from one sample in a study of metastatic and nonmetastatic thyroid tumors. TCRdb redid the clone calls on the PCR reads using MiXCR. The sample lists 20,000 to 25,000 clones; around 20% were seen once. The sequenced material came from blood. The receptors come from a male donor with papillary thyroid cancer or a benign thyroid nodule (not recorded which). Some clones in this sample may be carry-over from other donors' samples. Both conserved end residues are trimmed from each CDR3. Fields, in order: D gene, clone size, V gene, CDR3 protein. The D gene is left open where the match is weak. Clone size is given for some rows only: seen once, a few or many times, or a class if the clone is expanded.

-,medium-sized,TRBV6-4,ASSVGRDNSPLH
TRBD2,-,TRBV6-4,ASGLASTDTQY
-,many,TRBV28,ASSLYGDYEQY
-,many,TRBV28,ASSFGRLQGETQY
TRBD1,many,TRBV9,ASSPGGGGRFREQY
TRBD2,many,TRBV4-1,ASSRASGSVADTQY
-,-,TRBV7-9,ASSGTGSGYGYT
-,-,TRBV10-3,VISENLGRPDAQY
TRBD2,many,TRBV20-1,SASHERGNNEQF
TRBD1,many,TRBV20-1,SAYRGREKLF
TRBD1,many,TRBV5-1,ASSLKAGGYNSPLH
TRBD1,many,TRBV2,ATAGQGANQPQH
TRBD1,-,TRBV6-2/TRBV6-3,ASRPGQGETDTQY
-,few,TRBV6-1,ASSLEDSTLYEQY
TRBD1,many,TRBV28,AIRDRILTRGNQPQH
-,many,TRBV20-1,SARNREYGYT
-,few,TRBV6-1,ASMGGTYEQY
TRBD1,many,TRBV28,ASSSWTGSEEKLF
-,few,TRBV6-2/TRBV6-3,ASSIDLNHVGYEQY
-,many,TRBV5-1,ASSFLGTSGETQY
TRBD1,many,TRBV7-9,ASSLRDRDTEAF
-,-,TRBV6-1,ASSPAGTNYEQY
TRBD2,many,TRBV4-3,ASSQVPPGLAGSTGELF
-,few,TRBV6-1,ASSEARDGSYEQY
-,many,TRBV6-1,ASSETGSAGETQY
-,many,TRBV18,ASSPPVTDTQY
-,many,TRBV7-9,ASSFGGHLNEQF
-,many,TRBV29-1,SVEEFRGRGYT
TRBD2,-,TRBV11-3,SGSRGTSGTDTQY
TRBD1,many,TRBV5-6,ASSSARQGNTGELF
TRBD1,many,TRBV9,ASSARDSPYNEQF
-,many,TRBV12-3/TRBV12-4,ASTVTGQETQY
-,-,TRBV14,ASSDGLGQSAYEQY
-,many,TRBV5-1,ASTLGVQGGADTQY
-,many,TRBV12-3/TRBV12-4,ASSLSVSTDTQY
-,many,TRBV29-1,SVVAPGRGNTEAF
-,many,TRBV20-1,SARVGLTTDTQY
TRBD2,many,TRBV28,ASSLRSGGLETQY
TRBD2,many,TRBV24-1,ATSDLAGVEVEQF
-,-,TRBV6-6,ASSYEDASSYEQY
TRBD1,-,TRBV27,ASSRGIGRGLPLH
TRBD2,many,TRBV7-6,ASSLGRESTDTQY
-,-,TRBV5-1,ASSQTNLFVDTGELF
TRBD1,-,TRBV6-1,ASSPRTGDETQY
-,many,TRBV11-1,ASSPRTAEANVLT
TRBD2,-,TRBV4-1,ASSLNSKRERF
-,-,TRBV28,ASSWLAGPNQPQH
-,medium-sized,TRBV6-1,ASRHRQYTNEKLF
-,many,TRBV6-1,ASIDWGVGNTEAF
-,many,TRBV19,ASSPQGGAIIEQF
TRBD1,few,TRBV19,ASSIVDRAEQY
TRBD2,many,TRBV2,ASRRAGGLAGALDEQY
TRBD2,many,TRBV6-5,ASSYIRTSGSYEQY
-,many,TRBV7-9,AWPDTGELF
TRBD1,few,TRBV7-8,ASSRDRNYGYT
TRBD2,-,TRBV5-1,ASSLPSGSTDTQY
-,few,TRBV19,ASTIGITDTQY
TRBD2,once,TRBV30,ASLAGGVNEQF
-,many,TRBV15,ATSRHSATNEKLF